Listed below are T cell receptor beta chains from one sample, sequenced in a study of T cell repertoires in cytomegalovirus infection. These receptors are not linked to any known antigen. In TCRdb, the reads were re-called with MiXCR into one record per CDR3 protein. Of about 110,000 distinct CDR3 sequences listed, 35% to 50% are singletons. Material: CD8+ T cells from cultured PBMCs, obtained from culture after CMV antigen stimulation. The receptor set was obtained from a human donor in good health (CMV status not recorded). Some clones in this sample may be carry-over from other donors' samples. CDR3s include the opening cysteine and the closing phenylalanine or tryptophan. D genes are given only for firm matches. Where a row states a size, it is once, few, many or the class of an expanded clone; other rows omit it.

J gene	clone size	V gene	D gene	CDR3 protein	CDR3 DNA
TRBJ2-1	many	TRBV6-5	TRBD1	CASSYLGQGVGEQFF	TGTGCCAGCAGTTACCTGGGACAGGGGGTCGGAGAGCAGTTCTTC
TRBJ1-2	.	TRBV2	.	CASRGPTESYGYTF	TGTGCCAGCAGAGGACCGACCGAGAGCTATGGCTACACCTTC
TRBJ2-3	few	TRBV9	.	CASSLGSRRSTDTQYF	TGTGCCAGCTCTCTAGGAAGCCGCCGAAGCACAGATACGCAGTATTTT
TRBJ1-5	few	TRBV7-6	.	CASSLGVYQPQHF	TGTGCCAGCAGCTTGGGGGTTTATCAGCCCCAGCATTTT
TRBJ2-5	.	TRBV18	.	CASSPIRVPTQETQYF	TGTGCCAGCTCACCAATCAGGGTACCCACACAAGAGACCCAGTACTTC
TRBJ2-7	.	TRBV19	.	CASSIWDKARIHQYF	TGTGCCAGTAGTATTTGGGACAAGGCCCGAATCCATCAGTACTTC
TRBJ1-1	few	TRBV7-9	.	CASSVPGNTEAFF	TGTGCCAGCAGCGTCCCGGGTAACACTGAAGCTTTCTTT
TRBJ1-2	.	TRBV7-6	TRBD1	CASSLEPRRGRDYGYTF	TGTGCCAGCAGCTTAGAGCCCCGCAGGGGGCGCGACTATGGCTACACCTTC
TRBJ2-3	.	TRBV4-1	TRBD2	CASSQRLAGGPSTDTQYF	TGCGCCAGCAGCCAACGACTAGCGGGGGGGCCCAGCACAGATACGCAGTATTTT
TRBJ1-6	.	TRBV20-1	.	CSAQAAGSSYNSPLHF	TGCAGTGCCCAGGCGGCAGGGAGCTCCTATAATTCACCCCTCCACTTT
TRBJ2-6	few	TRBV23-1	.	CASSHPAREAGANVLTF	TGCGCCAGCAGTCACCCCGCCAGGGAAGCTGGGGCCAACGTCCTGACTTTC
TRBJ2-1	few	TRBV27	.	CASTGSLDNEQFF	TGTGCCAGCACCGGGTCCTTGGACAATGAGCAGTTCTTC
TRBJ2-7	.	TRBV7-9	.	CASSGVAYEQYF	TGTGCCAGCAGCGGGGTCGCCTACGAGCAGTACTTC
TRBJ2-7	.	TRBV2	.	CASRLTEDYEQYF	TGTGCCAGCAGGTTAACTGAAGACTACGAGCAGTACTTC
TRBJ2-5	few	TRBV20-1	.	CSAPQWTEQETQYF	TGCAGTGCCCCCCAGTGGACGGAACAAGAGACCCAGTACTTC
TRBJ2-3	once	TRBV24-1	TRBD2	CAIGGGSADTQYF	TGTGCCATAGGCGGGGGGTCCGCAGATACGCAGTATTTT
TRBJ2-7	.	TRBV7-6	.	CASSGTSQGSNEQYF	TGTGCCAGCAGCGGTACAAGTCAGGGGAGTAACGAGCAGTACTTC
TRBJ1-3	few	TRBV2	.	CASSGQATGNTIYF	TGTGCCAGCAGTGGACAGGCAACTGGAAACACCATATATTTT
TRBJ1-4	.	TRBV7-2	.	CASRLDTEYPEGEKLFF	TGTGCCAGCAGACTAGACACCGAGTACCCGGAGGGTGAAAAACTGTTTTTT
TRBJ2-7	many	TRBV6-6	.	CATRDVKYEQYF	TGTGCCACCCGGGACGTAAAGTACGAGCAGTACTTC
TRBJ2-1	.	TRBV2	TRBD1	CASRQGASYNEQFF	TGTGCCAGCAGACAGGGGGCTTCCTACAATGAGCAGTTCTTC
TRBJ2-3	.	TRBV7-2	.	CASSFVPADTQYF	TGTGCCAGCAGCTTTGTCCCGGCAGATACGCAGTATTTT
TRBJ2-1	.	TRBV11-1	.	CASSLTGTFNEQFF	TGTGCCAGCAGCTTAACAGGGACCTTCAATGAGCAGTTCTTC
TRBJ2-1	.	TRBV7-3	TRBD2	CASSLYGGLAGVNEQFF	TGTGCCAGCAGCTTATATGGAGGTCTAGCGGGGGTAAATGAGCAGTTCTTC
TRBJ2-7	.	TRBV25-1	.	CASSRTGRVYEQYF	TGTGCCAGCTCCAGGACAGGGAGGGTCTACGAGCAGTACTTC
TRBJ2-1	.	TRBV6-6	TRBD2	CASSSAGGSYNEQFF	TGTGCCAGCAGTTCAGCGGGGGGCTCCTACAATGAGCAGTTCTTC
TRBJ1-5	.	TRBV7-2	.	CASSLEGTLGNQPQHF	TGTGCCAGCAGCTTAGAGGGGACGCTGGGCAATCAGCCCCAGCATTTT
TRBJ2-3	.	TRBV7-3	.	CASSLVGGSPLGTDTQYF	TGTGCCAGCAGCTTAGTCGGGGGCTCTCCACTCGGCACAGATACGCAGTATTTT
TRBJ2-1	.	TRBV6-5	TRBD2	CASSYTLSGGARNEQFF	TGTGCCAGCAGTTACACGCTTAGCGGGGGGGCCAGGAATGAGCAGTTCTTC
TRBJ2-3	few	TRBV2	.	CASSDARGGDDTQYF	TGTGCCAGCAGTGATGCCAGGGGAGGGGACGATACGCAGTATTTT
TRBJ2-7	.	TRBV7-9	TRBD2	CASGGGRRTSGRASYEQYF	TGTGCCAGCGGGGGGGGCCGGAGGACTAGCGGACGAGCGTCCTACGAGCAGTACTTC
TRBJ2-1	many	TRBV7-2	.	CASSLTASYGNEQFF	TGTGCCAGCAGCTTGACAGCTAGCTATGGCAATGAGCAGTTCTTC
TRBJ1-2	.	TRBV5-1	.	CASSLSEGGVYGYTF	TGCGCCAGCAGCTTGTCTGAGGGGGGTGTATATGGCTACACCTTC
TRBJ2-1	.	TRBV6-2/TRBV6-3	.	CASWTRSYNEQFF	TGTGCCAGTTGGACCCGCTCCTACAATGAGCAGTTCTTC
TRBJ1-1	few	TRBV7-2	.	CASSLVEAFF	TGTGCCAGCAGCTTAGTGGAAGCTTTCTTT
TRBJ2-1	.	TRBV20-1	.	CSARWGWGGPNEQFF	TGCAGTGCCCGCTGGGGATGGGGGGGGCCGAATGAGCAGTTCTTC
TRBJ2-7	.	TRBV4-1	.	CASSQGRGISYEQYF	TGCGCCAGCAGCCAGGGGCGGGGTATCTCCTACGAGCAGTACTTC
TRBJ1-2	.	TRBV7-2	TRBD1	CASSLSTAGGYGYTF	TGTGCCAGCAGCTTATCGACGGCAGGGGGCTATGGCTACACCTTC
TRBJ1-1	once	TRBV4-2	.	CASTGGWNTEAFF	TGTGCCAGCACAGGCGGCTGGAACACTGAAGCTTTCTTT
TRBJ2-6	few	TRBV7-3	.	CASSPLVLSGANVLTF	TGTGCCAGCAGCCCGTTAGTGCTCTCTGGGGCCAACGTCCTGACTTTC
TRBJ2-5	once	TRBV28	TRBD2	CASSFQGTSGDDQETQYF	TGTGCCAGCAGTTTCCAAGGGACTAGCGGGGACGACCAAGAGACCCAGTACTTC
TRBJ2-7	many	TRBV27	.	CASSFSTDFYEQYF	TGTGCCAGCAGTTTTTCCACAGATTTCTACGAGCAGTACTTC
TRBJ2-7	many	TRBV12-3/TRBV12-4	TRBD2	CASSASGGRKGEQYF	TGTGCCAGCAGTGCTAGCGGGGGTAGAAAGGGCGAGCAGTACTTC
TRBJ2-7	few	TRBV5-1	.	CASSLTTNRYEQYF	TGCGCCAGCAGCTTGACAACGAATCGCTACGAGCAGTACTTC
TRBJ2-1	.	TRBV7-4	.	CASKSGSSYNEQFF	TGTGCCAGCAAAAGCGGAAGCTCCTACAATGAGCAGTTCTTC
TRBJ2-1	.	TRBV2	.	CATMPGGLSYNEQFF	TGTGCCACCATGCCCGGGGGCCTCTCCTACAATGAGCAGTTCTTC
TRBJ2-1	.	TRBV7-9	TRBD1	CASGYSPGQTYNEQFF	TGTGCCAGCGGCTATTCGCCGGGACAGACATACAATGAGCAGTTCTTC
TRBJ1-6	few	TRBV27	.	CASSLSNSVTPFPLHF	TGTGCCAGCAGTTTATCCAACAGCGTGACTCCCTTCCCCCTCCACTTT
TRBJ1-5	few	TRBV11-1	.	CASSRQDYYSNQPQHF	TGTGCCAGCAGCCGACAGGACTACTATAGCAATCAGCCCCAGCATTTT
TRBJ1-1	few	TRBV12-3/TRBV12-4	.	CASSYPGIGIEAFF	TGTGCCAGCAGTTACCCAGGGATCGGGATAGAAGCTTTCTTT
TRBJ1-1	few	TRBV20-1	.	CSARDPPDGRNTEAFF	TGCAGTGCTAGAGATCCGCCGGACGGCCGGAACACTGAAGCTTTCTTT
TRBJ1-6	few	TRBV19	.	CASSIRGQSNSPLHF	TGTGCCAGTAGTATAAGGGGCCAGAGTAATTCACCCCTCCACTTT
TRBJ2-1	.	TRBV12-3/TRBV12-4	TRBD1	CASSGTGSFHNEQFF	TGTGCCAGCAGCGGGACAGGCTCTTTCCACAATGAGCAGTTCTTC
TRBJ1-2	.	TRBV7-9	.	CASSPRGLGYTF	TGTGCCAGCAGTCCTAGGGGCCTAGGCTACACCTTC
TRBJ2-2	.	TRBV4-1	.	CASSQLQGNGELFF	TGCGCCAGCAGCCAATTGCAGGGGAACGGGGAGCTGTTTTTT
TRBJ2-1	few	TRBV6-5	TRBD2	CASSAYIGGADEQFF	TGTGCCAGCAGTGCTTATATCGGGGGGGCTGATGAGCAGTTCTTC
TRBJ2-1	.	TRBV27	.	CASSLSGLLHNEQFF	TGTGCCAGCAGTTTATCGGGACTCCTTCATAATGAGCAGTTCTTC
TRBJ2-1	.	TRBV19	TRBD2	CASSTLAQYSYNEQFF	TGTGCCAGTAGTACACTAGCGCAATACTCCTACAATGAGCAGTTCTTC